This TCR beta chain emerged from a study of OX40 agonist ivuxolimab in advanced cancers. The assay was immunoSEQ multiplex PCR, and TCRdb's table has in-frame clones only and misses some. The table includes 65,000 to 85,000 clones, less than 90% detected once. The ends were cut back, 3 bases at V and 1 base at J, with 10 bases in the middle. Germline V gives CDR1 SEHNR, CDR2 FQNEAQ (reference sequence). The CDR3 covers 16 residues. Regarding the study as a whole: In the 0.1 to 3.0 mg/kg range, CD4+ and CD8+ blood T cells had expanded clonally by week 6. On average, a greater number of expanded clones characterised CD8+ T cells relative to CD4+. Some of the lowest clonal expansion was seen in partial responders at 0.1-3.0 mg/kg.

Worth noting for this clone: Its antigen is still unknown.

The sequencing used CD4+ or CD8+ T cells sorted from blood, collected in a trial of the OX40 agonist ivuxolimab. The clonotype comes from an adult with an advanced solid tumor such as melanoma, head and neck, liver or kidney cancer. The chain joins TRBV7-9 to TRBJ2-6; D is undetermined. The CDR3 sequence is CASSLGEGSGANVLTF. Written as DNA, the CDR3 is TGTGCCAGCAGCTTGGGCGAAGGGTCTGGGGCCAACGTCCTGACTTTC.